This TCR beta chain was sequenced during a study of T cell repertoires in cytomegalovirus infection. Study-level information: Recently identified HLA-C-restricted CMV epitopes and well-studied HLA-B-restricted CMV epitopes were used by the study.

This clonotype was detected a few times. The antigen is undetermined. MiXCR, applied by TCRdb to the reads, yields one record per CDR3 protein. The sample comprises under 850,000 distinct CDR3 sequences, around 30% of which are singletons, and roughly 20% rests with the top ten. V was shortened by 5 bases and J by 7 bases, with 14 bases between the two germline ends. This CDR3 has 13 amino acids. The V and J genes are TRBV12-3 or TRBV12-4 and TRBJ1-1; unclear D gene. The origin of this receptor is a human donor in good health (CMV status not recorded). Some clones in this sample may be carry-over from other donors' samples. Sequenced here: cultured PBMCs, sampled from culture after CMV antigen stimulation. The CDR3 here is CASSPRSSGEAFF. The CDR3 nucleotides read TGTGCCAGCAGTCCAAGAAGTTCGGGTGAAGCTTTCTTT.